Listed here is a single T cell receptor (beta chain). The source of the sample is a study of blood T cell repertoires in COVID-19. About the study: From the United States, Italy and Spain came samples of acute and convalescent COVID-19. Sample material is recorded as cDNA or gDNA derived from T cells, B-cell-depleted T cells, or PBMCs.

Study processing details: Reference gene primers were amplified, and this amplification served to estimate nucleated cell counts. The method was immunoSEQ multiplex PCR; TCRdb's version includes in-frame clones alone and lacks a portion of them. Clone size and V and J calls were adopted from that table, with D and trimming inferred from the DNA. The repertoire holds about 190,000 clones, with approximately 79% as singletons. The receptor was isolated from a man aged 50-60 years who had recovered from COVID-19. The sample comprised peripheral blood.

The CDR3 DNA reads as TGTGCCAGCAGCTTACACCAGGGTCGCACTGAAGCTTTCTTT. Its protein is CASSLHQGRTEAFF. The chain combines TRBV7-2 with TRBJ1-1; D is perhaps TRBD1 (5 bases). This CDR3 comprises 14 residues. V was cut by 2 bases and J by 4 bases, with 11 bases left in between. Looked up from germline, CDR1 is SGHTA and CDR2 is FQGNSA.